This T cell receptor (beta chain) was identified during a study of post-analysis software for immune sequencing data. The study's findings and limits: F measure clustering grouped samples strongly by preparation batch. Controls had lower frequencies than patients of about 5 TRBV segments, which included TRBV5-6, TRBV5-1 and TRBV20-1.

Unique molecular identifiers were built into the TCR beta cDNA libraries. TCRdb re-called the PCR reads with MiXCR, one entry per CDR3 protein. The sample records hundreds of thousands of distinct CDR3 sequences, about 50% being singletons. The CDR3 runs to 15 residues. The V end was cut by 0 bases, the J end by 7 bases, with 19 bases between. Per germline, CDR1 DFQATT and CDR2 SNEGSKA (reference sequence). Regarding this clonotype: Antigen unknown.

This chain links TRBV20-1 with TRBJ2-7; weak D call: TRBD2 (5 bases). This TCR was sampled from a girl aged 10-17 years with multiple sclerosis. Sequencing input: blood. As DNA, the CDR3 is TGCAGTGCTAGAGATCAACATTCTTTCCCGGGGGAGCAGTACTTC. Its protein is CSARDQHSFPGEQYF.